The rows below give T cell receptor beta chains drawn from one sample of a study of molecular identifiers for immune sequencing clone quantification. TCRdb reprocessed the PCR reads via MiXCR and lists one record per CDR3 protein. Among 250,000 to 400,000 distinct CDR3 sequences listed, 20% to 25% were seen once. The sequenced material came from naive CD8+ T cells from blood, with Jurkat cell RNA spiked in. The receptors come from a human donor in good health. Some libraries in this study had Jurkat cell RNA spiked in. CDR3s include the opening cysteine and the closing phenylalanine or tryptophan. The D gene is left open where the match is weak. Not all rows give a size; the values are once, few, many and, for expanded clones, a class.

clone_size d_call j_call v_call cdr3_aa cdr3_nt
many . TRBJ2-3 TRBV2 CASREGLFEADTQYF TGTGCCAGCAGAGAGGGGCTTTTTGAAGCAGATACGCAGTATTTT
many . TRBJ1-4 TRBV27 CASSLSGGNNEKLFF TGTGCCAGCAGTTTATCAGGGGGGAATAATGAAAAACTGTTTTTT
many TRBD1 TRBJ2-7 TRBV13 CASRKTGHEQYF TGTGCCAGCAGGAAGACAGGGCACGAGCAGTACTTC
many . TRBJ2-2 TRBV6-2/TRBV6-3 CASSYWKNTGELFF TGTGCCAGCAGTTACTGGAAGAACACCGGGGAGCTGTTTTTT
. . TRBJ1-6 TRBV23-1 CASSQSPLGGCSYNSPLHF TGCGCCAGCAGTCAATCACCTTTGGGGGGGTGCTCCTATAATTCACCCCTCCACTTT
. . TRBJ2-7 TRBV4-3 CASSPQVTGVYEQYF TGCGCCAGCAGTCCTCAGGTAACGGGAGTGTACGAGCAGTACTTC
many TRBD1 TRBJ1-1 TRBV19 CASSIDDRGGTEAFF TGTGCCAGTAGTATAGATGACAGGGGAGGGACTGAAGCTTTCTTT
many TRBD1 TRBJ1-6 TRBV9 CASSVRGQGINSPLHF TGTGCCAGCAGCGTAAGGGGACAGGGAATTAATTCACCCCTCCACTTT
few . TRBJ1-1 TRBV7-9 CASSFSLTEAFF TGTGCCAGCAGCTTTAGTTTGACTGAAGCTTTCTTT
many . TRBJ1-1 TRBV11-2 CASSSMGDLNTEAFF TGTGCCAGCAGCTCGATGGGGGATTTGAACACTGAAGCTTTCTTT
. TRBD2 TRBJ2-2 TRBV12-3/TRBV12-4 CASSYSGTRGTGELFF TGTGCCAGCAGTTACTCCGGGACTAGGGGCACCGGGGAGCTGTTTTTT
. . TRBJ2-6 TRBV28 CASSFGPTVLTF TGTGCCAGCAGTTTTGGACCCACCGTCCTGACTTTC
many TRBD1 TRBJ1-5 TRBV19 CASSIGQGSNQPQHF TGTGCCAGTAGTATTGGACAGGGGAGCAATCAGCCCCAGCATTTT
few . TRBJ2-1 TRBV24-1 CATSDLVGNEQFF TGTGCCACCAGTGATTTGGTGGGGAATGAGCAGTTCTTC
few . TRBJ2-7 TRBV27 CASSPLPLTWSGPQYGSSYEQYF TGTGCCAGCAGTCCACTACCTTTGACATGGTCCGGCCCCCAGTACGGGAGCTCCTACGAGCAGTACTTC
few TRBD1 TRBJ1-6 TRBV3-1 CASSLGTGGALHSPLHF TGTGCCAGCAGCCTGGGGACAGGGGGAGCCCTACATTCACCCCTCCACTTT
few . TRBJ2-5 TRBV12-3/TRBV12-4 CASTYQGTQYF TGTGCCAGCACCTACCAAGGGACCCAGTACTTC
many . TRBJ1-1 TRBV6-2/TRBV6-3 CASSWTDTNTEAFF TGTGCCAGCAGTTGGACAGATACAAACACTGAAGCTTTCTTT
. . TRBJ2-5 TRBV2 CASTWEGQKRYF TGTGCCAGCACATGGGAGGGACAGAAACGGTACTTC
many . TRBJ1-5 TRBV12-5 CASAPGGINQPQHF TGTGCTAGTGCTCCCGGGGGGATCAATCAGCCCCAGCATTTT
many TRBD2 TRBJ2-3 TRBV27 CASSLSTRQREWSDTQYF TGTGCCAGCAGTTTATCCACGCGCCAGCGGGAGTGGTCAGATACGCAGTATTTT
many . TRBJ2-3 TRBV7-8 CASSLEVEGLQDTQYF TGTGCCAGCAGCTTAGAAGTTGAGGGGCTTCAAGATACGCAGTATTTT
. . TRBJ2-7 TRBV5-4 CASSLDQHYYEQYF TGTGCCAGCAGCTTGGACCAGCACTACTACGAGCAGTACTTC
many . TRBJ1-3 TRBV4-1 CASSQEVPGFGTIYF TGCGCCAGCAGCCAAGAAGTTCCGGGTTTCGGCACCATATATTTT
. TRBD1 TRBJ2-1 TRBV2 CATSLGQGPNEQFF TGTGCCACTTCCCTTGGACAGGGGCCTAATGAGCAGTTCTTC
many TRBD2 TRBJ2-7 TRBV27 CASSLSGGPYEQYF TGTGCCAGCAGTTTGTCGGGGGGGCCCTACGAGCAGTACTTC
many . TRBJ1-1 TRBV5-4 CASSLGRGNTEAFF TGTGCCAGCAGCTTGGGCAGGGGTAACACTGAAGCTTTCTTT
many . TRBJ2-3 TRBV12-3/TRBV12-4 CASSGTGSTDTQYF TGTGCCAGCAGTGGGACGGGTAGCACAGATACGCAGTATTTT
few . TRBJ2-7 TRBV20-1 CSARELGGYEQYF TGCAGTGCTAGAGAACTAGGAGGCTACGAGCAGTACTTC
few . TRBJ2-3 TRBV6-2/TRBV6-3 CASHEFSTDTQYF TGTGCCAGCCATGAGTTCAGCACAGATACGCAGTATTTT
many TRBD1 TRBJ2-3 TRBV11-2 CASSFWRDRATDTQYF TGTGCCAGCAGCTTTTGGCGGGACAGGGCCACAGATACGCAGTATTTT
many TRBD2 TRBJ2-7 TRBV4-1 CASSQDQPGLAVHEQYF TGCGCCAGCAGCCAAGATCAACCGGGACTAGCGGTCCACGAGCAGTACTTC
many . TRBJ2-3 TRBV27 CASGITDTQYF TGTGCCAGCGGAATCACAGATACGCAGTATTTT
many . TRBJ2-1 TRBV7-8 CASSLTVWVQFF TGTGCCAGCAGCTTAACCGTCTGGGTGCAGTTCTTC
many TRBD2 TRBJ2-3 TRBV7-9 CASTLAGVTDTQYF TGTGCCAGCACCCTAGCGGGAGTGACAGATACGCAGTATTTT
many . TRBJ2-7 TRBV6-6 CASSEDFYEQYF TGTGCCAGCAGTGAGGACTTCTACGAGCAGTACTTC
many TRBD1 TRBJ2-1 TRBV4-3 CASSQDLAGGSYNEQFF TGCGCCAGCAGCCAAGATTTGGCAGGGGGTTCCTACAATGAGCAGTTCTTC
many . TRBJ1-1 TRBV19 CASSMGLHTEAFF TGTGCCAGTAGTATGGGATTGCACACTGAAGCTTTCTTT
many TRBD2 TRBJ2-5 TRBV12-3/TRBV12-4 CASMPERGRETQYF TGTGCCAGCATGCCGGAGCGGGGGCGAGAGACCCAGTACTTC
few TRBD1 TRBJ2-7 TRBV5-4 CASSLEQGTAYEQYF TGTGCCAGCAGCTTGGAACAGGGGACGGCCTACGAGCAGTACTTC
many . TRBJ2-3 TRBV19 CASSIGGAFADTQYF TGTGCCAGTAGTATCGGAGGGGCCTTCGCAGATACGCAGTATTTT
. . TRBJ2-7 TRBV4-3 CASSPARSLAYEQYF TGCGCCAGCAGCCCCGCGAGGTCACTCGCCTACGAGCAGTACTTC
many . TRBJ2-7 TRBV2 CASSETDWPPEEQYF TGTGCCAGCAGTGAGACAGATTGGCCCCCGGAGGAGCAGTACTTC
few TRBD1 TRBJ1-3 TRBV7-9 CASSPIMGQLVNTIYF TGTGCCAGCAGCCCGATCATGGGACAGCTTGTAAACACCATATATTTT
. . TRBJ1-4 TRBV19 CASGISGKLFF TGTGCCAGTGGTATATCCGGGAAACTGTTTTTT
many TRBD1 TRBJ1-1 TRBV19 CASNHGQGNTEAFF TGTGCCAGTAACCACGGACAGGGGAACACTGAAGCTTTCTTT